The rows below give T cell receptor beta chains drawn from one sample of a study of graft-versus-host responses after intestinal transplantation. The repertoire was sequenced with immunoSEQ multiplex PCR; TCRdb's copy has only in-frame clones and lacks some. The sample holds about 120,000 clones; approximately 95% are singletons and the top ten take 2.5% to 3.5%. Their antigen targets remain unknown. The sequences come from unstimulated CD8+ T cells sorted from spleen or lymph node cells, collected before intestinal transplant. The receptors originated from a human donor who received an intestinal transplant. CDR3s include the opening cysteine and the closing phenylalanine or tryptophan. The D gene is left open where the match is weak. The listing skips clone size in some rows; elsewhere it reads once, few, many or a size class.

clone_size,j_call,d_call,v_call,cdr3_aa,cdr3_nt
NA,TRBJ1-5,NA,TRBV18,CASSPVFDSNQPQHF,TGTGCCAGCTCACCAGTTTTTGATAGCAATCAGCCCCAGCATTTT
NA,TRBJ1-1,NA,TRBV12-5,CASDSPGNSNTEAFF,TGTGCTAGTGACTCCCCTGGCAACTCGAACACTGAAGCTTTCTTT
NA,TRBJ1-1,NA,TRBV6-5,CASSYDPYSDNTEAFF,TGTGCCAGCAGTTACGACCCTTACTCAGATAACACTGAAGCTTTCTTT
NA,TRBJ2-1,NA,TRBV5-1,CASIGPNSNEQFF,TGCGCCAGCATCGGCCCCAATTCCAATGAGCAGTTCTTC
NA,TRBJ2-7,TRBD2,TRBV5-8,CASSLPGGRSSYEQYF,TGTGCCAGCAGCCTCCCGGGGGGGAGAAGCTCCTACGAGCAGTACTTC
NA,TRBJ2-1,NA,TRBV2,CASSEYLEVYNEQFF,TGTGCCAGCAGTGAATATCTGGAGGTCTACAATGAGCAGTTCTTC
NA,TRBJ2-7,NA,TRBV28,CASSQGGYEQYF,TGTGCCAGTTCACAGGGCGGCTACGAGCAGTACTTC
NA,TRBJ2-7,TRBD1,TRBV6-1,CASSEYQAGGTYEQYF,TGTGCCAGCAGTGAATATCAGGCAGGGGGTACCTACGAGCAGTACTTC
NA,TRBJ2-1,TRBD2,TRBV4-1,CASSQEGLADLFF,TGCGCCAGCAGCCAAGAGGGACTAGCAGATCTCTTCTTC
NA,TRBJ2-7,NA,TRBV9,CASSVAEGSYEQYF,TGTGCCAGCAGCGTAGCCGAAGGGTCCTACGAGCAGTACTTC
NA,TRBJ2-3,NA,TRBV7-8,CASSLVFRERNTDTQYF,TGTGCCAGCAGCTTAGTTTTTCGGGAGAGGAACACAGATACGCAGTATTTT
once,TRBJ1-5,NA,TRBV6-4,CASSDSNRWPQHF,TGTGCCAGCAGTGACTCTAACAGGTGGCCCCAGCATTTT
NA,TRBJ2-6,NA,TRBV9,CASSVERLAGANVLTF,TGTGCCAGCAGCGTAGAGCGACTCGCTGGGGCCAACGTCCTGACTTTC
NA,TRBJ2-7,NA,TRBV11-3,CASSLGSGEQYF,TGTGCCAGCAGCTTAGGGAGTGGTGAGCAGTACTTC
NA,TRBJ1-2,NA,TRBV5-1,CASSPRSPGGASGYTF,TGCGCCAGCAGTCCACGGAGTCCGGGGGGCGCATCTGGCTACACCTTC
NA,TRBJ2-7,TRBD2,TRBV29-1,CSVNLRREGDEQYF,TGCAGCGTTAATCTCCGGCGGGAGGGGGACGAGCAGTACTTC
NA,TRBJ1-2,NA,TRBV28,CASSLSLASYGYTF,TGTGCCAGCAGTTTATCTTTAGCGAGCTATGGCTACACCTTC
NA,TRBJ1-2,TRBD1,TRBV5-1,CASRTGGYGYTF,TGCGCCAGCAGGACAGGGGGCTATGGCTACACCTTC